These T cell receptor beta chains were read from a single sample in a study of T cells after posttransplantation cyclophosphamide. Measured with immunoSEQ multiplex PCR; TCRdb has only the in-frame clones, and not every one. The sample has 8,500 to 13,000 clones; around 86% are singletons. The source was CD4+ T cells sorted from PBMCs, collected after allogeneic stem cell transplant with posttransplant cyclophosphamide. Receptors were obtained from a young adult male patient who received an allogeneic stem cell transplant from a related donor, was CMV-positive, and had acute GVHD only. Some of these T cells may belong to the graft donor. Both conserved end residues are part of each CDR3. The D gene is left open where the match is weak. Size is stated for part of the rows, as once, few or many counts, or as a class when the clone is expanded.

d_call,clone_size,j_call,v_call,cdr3_length,cdr3_nt,cdr3_aa
TRBD1,-,TRBJ1-4,TRBV4-2,16,TGTGCCAGCAGCCAAGATGGGACAGGAGATAATGAAAAACTGTTTTTT,CASSQDGTGDNEKLFF
TRBD2,-,TRBJ2-1,TRBV10-3,15,TGTGCCATCAGTGAGGTGCGAGCGGGGCTGAATGAGCAGTTCTTC,CAISEVRAGLNEQFF
-,-,TRBJ1-5,TRBV6-5,14,TGTGCCAGCATTGAGGCAGGGAGGGATCAGCCCCAGCATTTT,CASIEAGRDQPQHF
-,-,TRBJ2-1,TRBV28,19,TGTGCCAGCAGTTTATTTGGGAGGATGGGGCGTAATTCCTACAATGAGCAGTTCTTC,CASSLFGRMGRNSYNEQFF
TRBD1,-,TRBJ2-7,TRBV5-6,16,TGTGCCAGCAGCCCCTGGGGGACAGGGGAAGACTACGAGCAGTACTTC,CASSPWGTGEDYEQYF
-,-,TRBJ1-5,TRBV18,15,TGTGCCAGCTCACCACCTGGACGGGGGTGGGAGCCCCAGCATTTT,CASSPPGRGWEPQHF
-,-,TRBJ1-1,TRBV15,13,TGTGCCACCAGCAAAGAACGGGACACTGAAGCTTTCTTT,CATSKERDTEAFF
TRBD1,-,TRBJ2-7,TRBV6-6,12,TGTGCCAGCAAACAGGGGGCCTACGAGCAGTACTTC,CASKQGAYEQYF
TRBD2,-,TRBJ2-5,TRBV4-3,20,TGCGCCAGCAGCCAAGCACCGGCGCGGACTAGCGGGGGCCACCAAGAGACCCAGTACTTC,CASSQAPARTSGGHQETQYF
TRBD2,few,TRBJ2-5,TRBV7-2,15,TGTGCCAGCAGCTTAGGCGGGGGGGCCTCAGAGACCCAGTACTTC,CASSLGGGASETQYF
TRBD2,once,TRBJ2-2,TRBV5-1,17,TGCGCCAGCAGCTTGGGTAGCGGGGGCCTTTCCCCCGGGGAGCTGTTTTTT,CASSLGSGGLSPGELFF
TRBD1,once,TRBJ2-7,TRBV7-3,15,TGTGCCAGCAGCTTAACGGGACAGGGGGTTTACGAGCAGTACTTC,CASSLTGQGVYEQYF
TRBD1,-,TRBJ1-2,TRBV6-1,13,TGTGCCAGCAGTTATCAGGGGGCGCGTGGCTACACCTTC,CASSYQGARGYTF
TRBD1,-,TRBJ2-1,TRBV9,15,TGTGCCAGCAGCTCTCAGGGGGCGTTGGGCAATGAGCAGTTCTTC,CASSSQGALGNEQFF
TRBD1,-,TRBJ2-3,TRBV19,13,TGTGCCACTACGGGACAGGGAGCAGATACGCAGTATTTT,CATTGQGADTQYF
TRBD2,once,TRBJ2-3,TRBV2,16,TGTGCCAGCAGTGATCAGCGGGGGGGCCTGACAGATACGCAGTATTTT,CASSDQRGGLTDTQYF
TRBD2,-,TRBJ2-7,TRBV4-3,15,TGCGCCAGCAGCCAAGGACTAGCGGACTCCTACGAGCAGTACTTC,CASSQGLADSYEQYF
TRBD1,-,TRBJ1-4,TRBV5-1,14,TGCGCCAGCAGCGACACAGGGGATGGTGAAAAACTGTTTTTT,CASSDTGDGEKLFF
-,-,TRBJ1-5,TRBV15,15,TGTGCCACCAGTAGAGCGACTGATAGCAATCAGCCCCAGCATTTT,CATSRATDSNQPQHF
-,-,TRBJ1-1,TRBV5-1,13,TGCGCCAGCAGCTCCCAGGGGAGTACTGAAGCTTTCTTT,CASSSQGSTEAFF
TRBD1,-,TRBJ1-4,TRBV4-2,15,TGTGCCAGCAGCCAAGAAAGACAGGGAGATGAAAAACTGTTTTTT,CASSQERQGDEKLFF
-,few,TRBJ1-6,TRBV7-8,15,TGTGCCAGCAAACCGGGAACTGGGGATAATTCCCCCCTCCACTTT,CASKPGTGDNSPLHF
-,-,TRBJ1-2,TRBV7-2,14,TGTGCCAGCAGCGCAGGGAGGGGGATCTATGGCTACACCTTC,CASSAGRGIYGYTF
TRBD2,-,TRBJ2-7,TRBV5-6,12,TGTGCCAGCAGCTTGGGGATGGGGGGGGAGTACTTC,CASSLGMGGEYF